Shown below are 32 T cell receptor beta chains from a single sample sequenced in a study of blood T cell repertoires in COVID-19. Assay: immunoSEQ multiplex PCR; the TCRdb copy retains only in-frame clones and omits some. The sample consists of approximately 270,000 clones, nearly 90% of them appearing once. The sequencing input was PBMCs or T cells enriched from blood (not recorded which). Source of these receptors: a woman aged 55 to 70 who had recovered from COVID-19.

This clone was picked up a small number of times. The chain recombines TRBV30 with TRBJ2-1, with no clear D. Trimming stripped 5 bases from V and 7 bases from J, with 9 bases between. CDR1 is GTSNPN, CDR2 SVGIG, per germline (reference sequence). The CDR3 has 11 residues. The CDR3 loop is CAWAPLNEQFF. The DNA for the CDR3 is TGTGCCTGGGCCCCTTTGAATGAGCAGTTCTTC. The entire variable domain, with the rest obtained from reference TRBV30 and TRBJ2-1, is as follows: SQTIHQWPATLVQPVGSPLSLECTVEGTSNPNLYWYRQAAGRGLQLLFYSVGIGQISSEVPQNLSASRPQDRQFILSSKKLLLSDSGFYLCAWAPLNEQFFGPGTRLTVL.

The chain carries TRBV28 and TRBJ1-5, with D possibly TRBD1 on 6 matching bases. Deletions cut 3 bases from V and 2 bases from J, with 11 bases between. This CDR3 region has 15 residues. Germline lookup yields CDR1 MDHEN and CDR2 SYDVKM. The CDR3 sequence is CASSFRGMGNQPQHF. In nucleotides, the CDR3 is TGTGCCAGCAGTTTCAGGGGCATGGGCAATCAGCCCCAGCATTTT.

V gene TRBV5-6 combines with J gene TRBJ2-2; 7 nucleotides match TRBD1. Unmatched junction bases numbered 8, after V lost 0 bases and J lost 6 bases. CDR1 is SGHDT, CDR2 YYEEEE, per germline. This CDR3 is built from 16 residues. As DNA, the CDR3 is TGTGCCAGCAGCTTGGGACTTCAGGGGGAACCCGGGGAGCTGTTTTTT. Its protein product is CASSLGLQGEPGELFF. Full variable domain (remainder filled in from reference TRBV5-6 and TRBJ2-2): DAGVTQSPTHLIKTRGQQVTLRCSPKSGHDTVSWYQQALGQGPQFIFQYYEEEERQRGNFPDRFSGHQFPNYSSELNVNALLLGDSALYLCASSLGLQGEPGELFFGEGSRLTVL.

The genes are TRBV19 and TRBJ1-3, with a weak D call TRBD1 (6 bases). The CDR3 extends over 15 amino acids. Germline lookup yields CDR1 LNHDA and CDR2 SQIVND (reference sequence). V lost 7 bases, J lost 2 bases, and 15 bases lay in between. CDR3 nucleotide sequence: TGTGCCAGTAATTGGGGGCGAGGAGCTGGAAACACCATATATTTT. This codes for CASNWGRGAGNTIYF.

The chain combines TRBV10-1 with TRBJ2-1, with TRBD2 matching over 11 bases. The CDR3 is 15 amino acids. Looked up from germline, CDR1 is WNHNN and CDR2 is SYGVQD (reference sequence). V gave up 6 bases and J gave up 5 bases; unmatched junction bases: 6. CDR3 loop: CASSKLAGGHNEQFF. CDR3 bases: TGCGCCAGCAGCAAATTAGCGGGGGGGCACAATGAGCAGTTCTTC.

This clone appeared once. Here the CDR3 reads CASSLRVPGVNQPQHF. The CDR3 DNA reads as TGTGCCAGCAGTTTACGTGTCCCGGGGGTGAATCAGCCCCAGCATTTT. The V call is TRBV28, the J call TRBJ1-5; possible D gene TRBD1, 5 bases. The CDR3 contains 16 residues. CDR1 is MDHEN, CDR2 SYDVKM, per germline. The germline V and J ends were trimmed by 2 bases and 4 bases, with 15 bases remaining between them.

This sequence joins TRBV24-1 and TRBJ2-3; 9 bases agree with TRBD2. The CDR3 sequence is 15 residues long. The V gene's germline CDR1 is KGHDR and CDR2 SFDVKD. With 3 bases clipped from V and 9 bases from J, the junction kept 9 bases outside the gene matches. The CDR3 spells CATSDPSGGWTTQYF. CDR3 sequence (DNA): TGTGCCACCAGTGATCCGAGCGGGGGGTGGACCACGCAGTATTTT.

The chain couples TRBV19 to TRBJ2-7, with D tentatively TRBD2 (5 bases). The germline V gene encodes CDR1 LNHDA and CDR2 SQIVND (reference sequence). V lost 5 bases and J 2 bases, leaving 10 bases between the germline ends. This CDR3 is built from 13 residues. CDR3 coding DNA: TGTGCCAGTAGTCCTGGGAGTACCTACGAGCAGTACTTC. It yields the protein CASSPGSTYEQYF.

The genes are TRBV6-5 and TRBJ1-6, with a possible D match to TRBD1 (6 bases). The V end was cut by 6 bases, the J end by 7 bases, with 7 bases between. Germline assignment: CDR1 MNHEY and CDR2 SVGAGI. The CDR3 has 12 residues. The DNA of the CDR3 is TGTGCCAGCAGGCAGGGGAATTCACCCCTCCACTTT. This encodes CASRQGNSPLHF.

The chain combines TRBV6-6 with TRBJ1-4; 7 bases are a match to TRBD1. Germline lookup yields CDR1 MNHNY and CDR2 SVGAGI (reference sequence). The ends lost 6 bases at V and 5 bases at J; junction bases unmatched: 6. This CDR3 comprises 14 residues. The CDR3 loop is CASSPKTGNEKLFF. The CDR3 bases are TGTGCCAGCAGCCCTAAGACAGGGAATGAAAAACTGTTTTTT.

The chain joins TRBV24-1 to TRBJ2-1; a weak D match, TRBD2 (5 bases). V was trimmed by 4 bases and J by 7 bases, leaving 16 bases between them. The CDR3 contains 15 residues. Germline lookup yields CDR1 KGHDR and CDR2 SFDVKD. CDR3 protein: CATSDPGLRRNEQFF. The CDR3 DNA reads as TGTGCCACCAGTGACCCTGGACTGCGCCGAAATGAGCAGTTCTTC.

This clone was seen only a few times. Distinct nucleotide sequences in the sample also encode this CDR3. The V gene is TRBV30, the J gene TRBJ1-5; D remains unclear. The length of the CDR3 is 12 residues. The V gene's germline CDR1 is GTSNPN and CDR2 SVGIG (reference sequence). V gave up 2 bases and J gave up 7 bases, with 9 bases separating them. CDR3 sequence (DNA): TGTGCCTGGAGTCCCGGCGGGCAGCCCCAGCATTTT. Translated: CAWSPGGQPQHF.

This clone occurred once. Here the CDR3 DNA reads TGTGCCAGCAGCCAAGAACGGTGGGCTGGGGGGTACACTGAAGCTTTCTTT. Translated: CASSQERWAGGYTEAFF. This chain joins TRBV3-1 (or the pseudogene TRBV3-2) and TRBJ1-1; D may be TRBD1 (5 bases). Germline loops: CDR1 LGHDT, CDR2 YNNKEL (reference sequence). This CDR3 spans 17 amino acids. V was clipped by 0 bases and J by 3 bases, with 17 bases between them.

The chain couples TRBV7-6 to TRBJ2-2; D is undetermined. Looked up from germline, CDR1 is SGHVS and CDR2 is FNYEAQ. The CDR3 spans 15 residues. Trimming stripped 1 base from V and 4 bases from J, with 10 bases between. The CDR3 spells CASSLVAGSTGELFF. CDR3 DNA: TGTGCCAGCAGCTTAGTGGCAGGAAGCACCGGGGAGCTGTTTTTT.

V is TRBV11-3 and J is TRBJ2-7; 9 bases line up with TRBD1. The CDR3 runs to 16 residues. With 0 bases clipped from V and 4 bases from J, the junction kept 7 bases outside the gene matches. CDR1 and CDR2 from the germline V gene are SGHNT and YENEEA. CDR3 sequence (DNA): TGTGCCAGCAGCTTAGATCATGGGACAGGGAGGTACGAGCAGTACTTC. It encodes CASSLDHGTGRYEQYF.

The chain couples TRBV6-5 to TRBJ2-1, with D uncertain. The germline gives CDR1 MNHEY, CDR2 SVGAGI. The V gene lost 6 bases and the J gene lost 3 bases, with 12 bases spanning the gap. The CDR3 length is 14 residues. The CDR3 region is CASRLSVDYNEQFF. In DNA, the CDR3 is TGTGCCAGCAGACTGAGCGTAGACTACAATGAGCAGTTCTTC.

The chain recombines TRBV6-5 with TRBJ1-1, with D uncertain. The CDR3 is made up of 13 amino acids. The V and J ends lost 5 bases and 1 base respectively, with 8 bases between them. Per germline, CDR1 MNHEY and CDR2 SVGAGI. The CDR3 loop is CASSREWNTEAFF. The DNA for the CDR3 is TGTGCCAGCAGTCGAGAGTGGAACACTGAAGCTTTCTTT.

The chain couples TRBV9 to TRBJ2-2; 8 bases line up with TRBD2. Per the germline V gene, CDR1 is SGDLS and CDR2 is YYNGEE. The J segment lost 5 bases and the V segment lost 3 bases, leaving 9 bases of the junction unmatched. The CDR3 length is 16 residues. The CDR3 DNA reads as TGTGCCAGCAGCGCGGGCACTAGCGGAGGGACCGGGGAGCTGTTTTTT. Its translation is CASSAGTSGGTGELFF.

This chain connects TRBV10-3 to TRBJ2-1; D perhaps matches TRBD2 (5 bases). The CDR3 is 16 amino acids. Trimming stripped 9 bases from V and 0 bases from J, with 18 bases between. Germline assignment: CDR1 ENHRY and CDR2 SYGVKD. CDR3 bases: TGTGCCATAGGACCTCGCAGCGGCAGCTCCTACAATGAGCAGTTCTTC. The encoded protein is CAIGPRSGSSYNEQFF.

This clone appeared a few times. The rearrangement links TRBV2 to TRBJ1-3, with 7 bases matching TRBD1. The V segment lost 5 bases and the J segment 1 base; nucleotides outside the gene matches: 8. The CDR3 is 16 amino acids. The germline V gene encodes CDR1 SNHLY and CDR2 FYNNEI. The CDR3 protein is CASSQLGRGSGNTIYF. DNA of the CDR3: TGTGCCAGCAGTCAATTGGGCAGGGGGTCTGGAAACACCATATATTTT. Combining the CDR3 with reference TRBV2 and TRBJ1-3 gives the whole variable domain EPEVTQTPSHQVTQMGQEVILRCVPISNHLYFYWYRQILGQKVEFLVSFYNNEISEKSEIFDDQFSVERPDGSNFTLKIRSTKLEDSAMYFCASSQLGRGSGNTIYFGEGSWLTVV.

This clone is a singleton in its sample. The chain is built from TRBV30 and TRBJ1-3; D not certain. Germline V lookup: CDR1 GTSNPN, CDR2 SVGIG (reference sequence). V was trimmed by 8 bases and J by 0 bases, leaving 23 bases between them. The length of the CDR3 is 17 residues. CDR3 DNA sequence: TGTGCCCCTGACACAAGCATTAACTCCTACTCTGGAAACACCATATATTTT. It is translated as CAPDTSINSYSGNTIYF.

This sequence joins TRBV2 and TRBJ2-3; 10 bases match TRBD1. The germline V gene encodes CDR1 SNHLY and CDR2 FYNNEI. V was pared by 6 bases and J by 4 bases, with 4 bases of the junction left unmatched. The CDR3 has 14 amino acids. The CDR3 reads CASRWDRGSDTQYF. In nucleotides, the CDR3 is TGTGCCAGCAGGTGGGACAGGGGTTCAGATACGCAGTATTTT.

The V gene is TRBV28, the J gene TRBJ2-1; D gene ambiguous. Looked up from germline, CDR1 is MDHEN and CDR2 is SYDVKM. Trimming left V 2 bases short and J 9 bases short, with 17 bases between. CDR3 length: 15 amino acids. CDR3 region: CASSLIAVAPFEQFF. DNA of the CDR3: TGTGCCAGCAGTTTAATCGCTGTAGCTCCCTTTGAGCAGTTCTTC.

In DNA, the CDR3 is TGCGCCAGCAGCTCTGGGACAAGCATGAACACTGAAGCTTTCTTT. Protein product: CASSSGTSMNTEAFF. V usage is TRBV5-1 and J usage is TRBJ1-1, with D maybe TRBD1 (6 bases). CDR1 is SGHRS, CDR2 YFSETQ, per germline. The length of the CDR3 is 15 residues. V was trimmed by 3 bases and J by 0 bases, leaving 12 bases between them.

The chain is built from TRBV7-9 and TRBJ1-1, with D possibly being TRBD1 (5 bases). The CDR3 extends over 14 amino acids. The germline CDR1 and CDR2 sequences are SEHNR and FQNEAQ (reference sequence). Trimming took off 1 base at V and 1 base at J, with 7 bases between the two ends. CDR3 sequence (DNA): TGTGCCAGCAGCTTAGATACAGGGAACACTGAAGCTTTCTTT. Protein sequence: CASSLDTGNTEAFF.

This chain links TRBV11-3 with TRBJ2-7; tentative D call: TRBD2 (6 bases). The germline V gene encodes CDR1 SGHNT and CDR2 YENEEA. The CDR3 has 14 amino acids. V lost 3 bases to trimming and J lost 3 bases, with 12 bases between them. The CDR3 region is CASSFGGTSYEQYF. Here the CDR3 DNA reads TGTGCCAGCAGCTTCGGGGGTACGAGCTACGAGCAGTACTTC.

The CDR3 sequence is CASSVGGVAEAFF. In DNA, the CDR3 is TGCGCCAGCAGCGTAGGGGGAGTCGCTGAAGCTTTCTTT. The chain carries TRBV5-1 and TRBJ1-1; D is perhaps TRBD1 (6 bases). The V end was cut by 4 bases, the J end by 6 bases, with 13 bases between. The V gene's germline CDR1 is SGHRS and CDR2 YFSETQ. This CDR3 region has 13 residues.

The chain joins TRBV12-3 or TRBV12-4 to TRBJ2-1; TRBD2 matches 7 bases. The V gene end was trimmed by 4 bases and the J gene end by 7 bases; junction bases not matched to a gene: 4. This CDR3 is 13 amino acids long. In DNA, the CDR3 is TGTGCCAGCAGTTCAAGGACTAGGAATGAGCAGTTCTTC. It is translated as CASSSRTRNEQFF.

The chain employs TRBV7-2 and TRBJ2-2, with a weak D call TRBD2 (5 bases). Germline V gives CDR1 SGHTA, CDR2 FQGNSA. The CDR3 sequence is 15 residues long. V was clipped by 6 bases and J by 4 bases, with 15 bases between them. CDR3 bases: TGTGCCAGCAGACCTGGTGGAGGTGGCACCGGGGAGCTGTTTTTT. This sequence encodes CASRPGGGGTGELFF.

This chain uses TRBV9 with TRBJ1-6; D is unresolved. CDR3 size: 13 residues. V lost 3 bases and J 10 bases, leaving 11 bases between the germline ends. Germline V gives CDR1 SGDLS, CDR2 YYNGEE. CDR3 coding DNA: TGTGCCAGCAGCGCCGTCAGTGCCTCACCCCTCCACTTT. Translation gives CASSAVSASPLHF. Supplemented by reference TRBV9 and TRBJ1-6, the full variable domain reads DSGVTQTPKHLITATGQRVTLRCSPRSGDLSVYWYQQSLDQGLQFLIQYYNGEERAKGNILERFSAQQFPDLHSELNLSSLELGDSALYFCASSAVSASPLHFGNGTRLTVT.

The CDR3: CASHLAGSSYNEQFF. DNA of the CDR3: TGTGCCAGTCACCTAGCGGGATCCTCCTACAATGAGCAGTTCTTC. The V gene is TRBV3-1 (or the pseudogene TRBV3-2), the J gene TRBJ2-1; 9 bases agree with TRBD2. Trimming removed 9 bases from V and 0 bases from J; junction bases left unmatched: 6. The germline V gene has CDR1 LGHDT and CDR2 YNNKEL (reference sequence). This CDR3 is 15 amino acids long.

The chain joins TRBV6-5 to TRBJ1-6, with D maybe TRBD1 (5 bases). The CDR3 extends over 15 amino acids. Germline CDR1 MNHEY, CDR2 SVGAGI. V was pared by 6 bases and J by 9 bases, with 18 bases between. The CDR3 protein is CASRVTHRGSSPLHF. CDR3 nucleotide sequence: TGTGCCAGCAGGGTCACCCATAGGGGAAGTTCACCCCTCCACTTT.